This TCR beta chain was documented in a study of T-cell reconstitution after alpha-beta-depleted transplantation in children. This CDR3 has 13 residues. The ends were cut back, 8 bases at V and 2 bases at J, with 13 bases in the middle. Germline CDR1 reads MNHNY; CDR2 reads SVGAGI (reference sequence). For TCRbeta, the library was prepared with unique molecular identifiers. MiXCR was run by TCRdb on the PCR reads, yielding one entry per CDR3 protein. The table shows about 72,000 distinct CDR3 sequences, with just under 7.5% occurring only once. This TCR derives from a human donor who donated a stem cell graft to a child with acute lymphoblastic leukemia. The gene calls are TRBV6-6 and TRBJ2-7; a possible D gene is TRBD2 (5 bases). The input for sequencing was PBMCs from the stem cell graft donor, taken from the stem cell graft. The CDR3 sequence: CASLEGAAYEQYF. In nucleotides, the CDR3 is TGTGCCAGCCTAGAGGGCGCCGCCTACGAGCAGTACTTC.